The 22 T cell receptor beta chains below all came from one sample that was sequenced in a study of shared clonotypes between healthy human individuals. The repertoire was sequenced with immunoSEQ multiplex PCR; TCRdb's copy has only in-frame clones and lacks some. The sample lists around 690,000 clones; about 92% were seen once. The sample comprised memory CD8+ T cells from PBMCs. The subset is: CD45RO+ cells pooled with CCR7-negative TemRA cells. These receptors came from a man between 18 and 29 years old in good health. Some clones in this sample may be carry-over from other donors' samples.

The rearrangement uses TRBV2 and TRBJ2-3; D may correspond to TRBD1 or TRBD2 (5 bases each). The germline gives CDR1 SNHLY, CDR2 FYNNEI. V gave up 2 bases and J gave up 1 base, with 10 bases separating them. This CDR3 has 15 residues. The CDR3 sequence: CASSEPVGGTDTQYF. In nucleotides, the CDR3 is TGTGCCAGCAGTGAACCGGTGGGGGGCACAGATACGCAGTATTTT. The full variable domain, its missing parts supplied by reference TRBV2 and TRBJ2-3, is EPEVTQTPSHQVTQMGQEVILRCVPISNHLYFYWYRQILGQKVEFLVSFYNNEISEKSEIFDDQFSVERPDGSNFTLKIRSTKLEDSAMYFCASSEPVGGTDTQYFGPGTRLTVL.

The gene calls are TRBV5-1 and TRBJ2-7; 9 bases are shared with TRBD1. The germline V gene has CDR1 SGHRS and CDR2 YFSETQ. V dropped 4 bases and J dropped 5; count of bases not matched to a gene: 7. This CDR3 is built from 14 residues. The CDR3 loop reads CASSRNRGRDEQYF. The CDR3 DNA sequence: TGCGCCAGCAGCAGAAACAGGGGGCGTGACGAGCAGTACTTC.

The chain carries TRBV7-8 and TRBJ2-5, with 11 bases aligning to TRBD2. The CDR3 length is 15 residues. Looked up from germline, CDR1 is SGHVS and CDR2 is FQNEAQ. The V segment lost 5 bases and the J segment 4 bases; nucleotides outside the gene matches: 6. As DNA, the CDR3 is TGTGCCAGCAGCCTCGGGCTAGCGGGGGGAGAGACCCAGTACTTC. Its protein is CASSLGLAGGETQYF.

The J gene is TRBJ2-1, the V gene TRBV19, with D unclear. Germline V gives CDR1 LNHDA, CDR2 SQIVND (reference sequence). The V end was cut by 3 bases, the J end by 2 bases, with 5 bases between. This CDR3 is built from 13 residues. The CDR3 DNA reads TGTGCCAGTAGTATGCCTACCTACAATGAGCAGTTCTTC. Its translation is CASSMPTYNEQFF.

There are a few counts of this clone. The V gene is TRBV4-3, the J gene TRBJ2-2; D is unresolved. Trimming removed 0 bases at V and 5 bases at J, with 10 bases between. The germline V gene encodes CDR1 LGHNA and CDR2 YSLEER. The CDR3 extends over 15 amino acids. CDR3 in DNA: TGCGCCAGCAGCCAAGATAGGGCGCCAACCGGGGAGCTGTTTTTT. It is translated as CASSQDRAPTGELFF.

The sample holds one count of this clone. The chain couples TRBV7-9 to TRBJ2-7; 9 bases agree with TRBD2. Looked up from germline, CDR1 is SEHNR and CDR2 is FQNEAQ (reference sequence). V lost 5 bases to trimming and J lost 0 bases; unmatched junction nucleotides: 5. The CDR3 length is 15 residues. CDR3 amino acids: CASSPFSGSSYEQYF. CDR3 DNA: TGTGCCAGCAGCCCTTTTAGCGGGAGCTCCTACGAGCAGTACTTC.

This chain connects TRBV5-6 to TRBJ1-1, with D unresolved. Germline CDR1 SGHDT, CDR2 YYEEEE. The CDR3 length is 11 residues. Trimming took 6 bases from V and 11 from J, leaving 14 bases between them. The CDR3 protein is CASTGSFGAFF. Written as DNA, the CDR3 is TGTGCCAGCACCGGCAGTTTCGGGGCTTTCTTT.

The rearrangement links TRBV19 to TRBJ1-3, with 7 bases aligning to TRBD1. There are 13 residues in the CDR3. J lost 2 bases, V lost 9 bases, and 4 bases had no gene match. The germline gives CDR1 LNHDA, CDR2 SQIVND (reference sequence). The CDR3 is CASGDRPGNTIYF. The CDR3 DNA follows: TGTGCCAGCGGGGACAGACCTGGAAACACCATATATTTT.

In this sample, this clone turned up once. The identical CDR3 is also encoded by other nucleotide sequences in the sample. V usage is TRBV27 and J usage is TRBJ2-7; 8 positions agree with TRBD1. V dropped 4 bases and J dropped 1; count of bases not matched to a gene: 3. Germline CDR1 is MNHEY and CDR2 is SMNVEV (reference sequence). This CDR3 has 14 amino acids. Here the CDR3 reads CASSSRTGSYEQYF. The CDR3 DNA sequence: TGTGCCAGCAGTTCCCGGACAGGGTCCTACGAGCAGTACTTC.

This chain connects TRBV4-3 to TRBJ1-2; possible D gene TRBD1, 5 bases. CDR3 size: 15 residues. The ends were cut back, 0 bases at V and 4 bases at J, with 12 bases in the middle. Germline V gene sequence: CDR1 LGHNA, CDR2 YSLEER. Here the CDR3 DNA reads TGCGCCAGCAGCCAAGAACTGCAGGGTCGCTATGGCTACACCTTC. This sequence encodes CASSQELQGRYGYTF.

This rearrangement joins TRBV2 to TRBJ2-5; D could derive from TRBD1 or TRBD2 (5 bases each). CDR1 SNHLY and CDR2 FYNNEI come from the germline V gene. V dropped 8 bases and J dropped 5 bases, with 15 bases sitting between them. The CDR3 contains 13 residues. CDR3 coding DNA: TGTGCCAGCCTTGGGAGACAGCACGAGACCCAGTACTTC. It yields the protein CASLGRQHETQYF.

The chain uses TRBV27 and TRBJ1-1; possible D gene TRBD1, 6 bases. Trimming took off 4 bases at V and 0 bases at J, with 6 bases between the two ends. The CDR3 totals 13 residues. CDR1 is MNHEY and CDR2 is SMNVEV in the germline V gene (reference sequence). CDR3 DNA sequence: TGTGCCAGCAGTTCAGGGGTGAACACTGAAGCTTTCTTT. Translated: CASSSGVNTEAFF.

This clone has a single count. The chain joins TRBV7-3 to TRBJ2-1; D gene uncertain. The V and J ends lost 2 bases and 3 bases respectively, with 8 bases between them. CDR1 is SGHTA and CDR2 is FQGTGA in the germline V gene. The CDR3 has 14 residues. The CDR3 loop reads CASSLRQDYNEQFF. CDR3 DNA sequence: TGTGCCAGCAGCTTACGGCAGGACTACAATGAGCAGTTCTTC.

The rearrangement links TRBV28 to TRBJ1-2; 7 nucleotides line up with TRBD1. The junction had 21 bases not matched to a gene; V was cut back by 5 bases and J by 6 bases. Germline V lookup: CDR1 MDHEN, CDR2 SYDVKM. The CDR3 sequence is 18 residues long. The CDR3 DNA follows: TGTGCCAGCAGTATGGGGGAAATTGGAGAGGGGGCTTCCCATGGCTACACCTTC. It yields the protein CASSMGEIGEGASHGYTF.

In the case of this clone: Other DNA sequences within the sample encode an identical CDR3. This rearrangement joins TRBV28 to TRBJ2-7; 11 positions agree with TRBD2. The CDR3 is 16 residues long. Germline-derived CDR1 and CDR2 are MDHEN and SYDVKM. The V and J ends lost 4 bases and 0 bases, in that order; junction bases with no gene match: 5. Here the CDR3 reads CASSSRTSGYSYEQYF. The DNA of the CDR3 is TGTGCCAGCAGTTCTAGGACTAGCGGGTACTCCTACGAGCAGTACTTC.

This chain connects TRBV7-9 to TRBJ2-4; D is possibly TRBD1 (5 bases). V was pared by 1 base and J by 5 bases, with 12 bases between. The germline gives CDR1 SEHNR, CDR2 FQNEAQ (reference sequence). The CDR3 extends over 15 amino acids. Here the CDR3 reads CASSLDQGWENIQYF. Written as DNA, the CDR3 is TGTGCCAGCAGCTTAGACCAGGGTTGGGAAAACATTCAGTACTTC.

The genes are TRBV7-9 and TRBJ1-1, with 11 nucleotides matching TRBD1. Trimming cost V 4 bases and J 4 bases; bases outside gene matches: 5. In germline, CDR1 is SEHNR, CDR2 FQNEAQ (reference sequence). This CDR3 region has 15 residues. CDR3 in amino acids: CASSSRDRGSTEAFF. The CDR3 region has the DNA TGTGCCAGCAGCTCTCGGGACAGGGGGAGCACTGAAGCTTTCTTT.

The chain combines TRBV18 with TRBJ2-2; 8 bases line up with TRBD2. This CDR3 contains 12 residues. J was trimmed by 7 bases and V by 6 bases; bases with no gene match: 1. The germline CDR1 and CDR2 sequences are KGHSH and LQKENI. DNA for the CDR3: TGTGCCAGCTCCGGGACTAGCGGGGAGCTGTTTTTT. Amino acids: CASSGTSGELFF.

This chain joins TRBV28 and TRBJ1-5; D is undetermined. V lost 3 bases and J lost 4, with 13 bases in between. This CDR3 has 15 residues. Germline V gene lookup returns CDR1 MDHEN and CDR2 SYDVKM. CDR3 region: CASSLWAARNQPQHF. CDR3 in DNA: TGTGCCAGCAGTTTGTGGGCCGCCCGAAATCAGCCCCAGCATTTT.

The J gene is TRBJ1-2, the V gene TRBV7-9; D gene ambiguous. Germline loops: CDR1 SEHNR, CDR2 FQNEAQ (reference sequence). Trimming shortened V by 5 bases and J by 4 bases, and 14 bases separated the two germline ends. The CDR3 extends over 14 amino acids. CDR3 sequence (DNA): TGTGCCAGCAGCCTACCCTATCCAGGCTATGGCTACACCTTC. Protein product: CASSLPYPGYGYTF.

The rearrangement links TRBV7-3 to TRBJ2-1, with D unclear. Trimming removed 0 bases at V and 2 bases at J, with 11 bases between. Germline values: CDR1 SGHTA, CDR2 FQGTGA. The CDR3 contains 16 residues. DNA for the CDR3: TGTGCCAGCAGCTTAACAGGGCCTCCTCCCTACAATGAGCAGTTCTTC. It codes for CASSLTGPPPYNEQFF. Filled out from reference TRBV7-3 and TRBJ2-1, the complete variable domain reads GAGVSQTPSNKVTEKGKYVELRCDPISGHTALYWYRQSLGQGPEFLIYFQGTGAADDSGLPNDRFFAVRPEGSVSTLKIQRTERGDSAVYLCASSLTGPPPYNEQFFGPGTRLTVL.

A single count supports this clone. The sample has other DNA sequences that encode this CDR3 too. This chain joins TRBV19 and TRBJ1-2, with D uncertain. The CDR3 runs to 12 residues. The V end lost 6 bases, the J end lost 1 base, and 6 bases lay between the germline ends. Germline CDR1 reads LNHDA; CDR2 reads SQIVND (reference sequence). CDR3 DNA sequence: TGTGCCAGTAGCCCCGGTAACTATGGCTACACCTTC. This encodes CASSPGNYGYTF.